This T cell receptor beta chain appears in the sequencing data of a study of CD8 T cells in Susac syndrome. It was with random hexamers that roughly 0.5 to 1 ug RNA was reverse transcribed. One entry per CDR3 protein results from TCRdb running MiXCR on the immunoSEQ multiplex PCR reads. This sample has fewer than 200,000 distinct CDR3 sequences, with roughly 96% found just once. The TCR originated in a human donor with multiple sclerosis. Sequencing was done on a sample of CD8+ T cells from PBMCs.

CDR3 sequence: CAIITNYEQYF. CDR3 coding DNA: TGTGCCATTATCACCAACTACGAGCAGTACTTC. The rearrangement uses TRBV7-9 and TRBJ2-7; D call uncertain. V lost 10 bases to trimming and J lost 3 bases, with 10 bases between them. This CDR3 comprises 11 residues. The germline V gene encodes CDR1 SEHNR and CDR2 FQNEAQ (reference sequence).